The TCR beta chain under discussion was sequenced for a study of CD8+ T cells in alopecia areata. The V and J ends lost 4 bases and 8 bases respectively, with 8 bases between them. The germline V gene encodes CDR1 MNHEY and CDR2 SVGAGI. This CDR3 spans 11 amino acids. Once RNA had been extracted, it was reverse transcribed into cDNA to act as the sequencing template. Sequencing used immunoSEQ multiplex PCR; TCRdb keeps in-frame clones, though not all of them. Of fewer than 200,000 clones in the sample, around three fifths were seen once. The sample's treatment: oral pan-JAK inhibitor, 5-10 mg twice daily.

The chain uses TRBV6-5 and TRBJ1-2, with TRBD1 as a possible D gene (5 bases). This specimen was CD8+ T cells sorted from blood, taken at week 24, from a patient treated with tofacitinib. This TCR derives from a human donor with alopecia areata. The CDR3 DNA reads TGTGCCAGCAGTTCAGGGCGCGGCTACACCTTC. This translates into CASSSGRGYTF.